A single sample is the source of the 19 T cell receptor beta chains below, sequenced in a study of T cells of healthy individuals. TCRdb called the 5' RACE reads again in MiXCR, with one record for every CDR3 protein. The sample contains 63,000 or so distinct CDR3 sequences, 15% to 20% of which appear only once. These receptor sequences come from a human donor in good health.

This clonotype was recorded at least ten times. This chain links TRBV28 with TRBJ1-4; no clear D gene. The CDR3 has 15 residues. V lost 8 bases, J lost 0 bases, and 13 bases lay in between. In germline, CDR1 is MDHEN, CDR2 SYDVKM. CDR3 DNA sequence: TGTGCCAGCGGCACGGAGGGATCAACTAATGAAAAACTGTTTTTT. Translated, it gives CASGTEGSTNEKLFF.

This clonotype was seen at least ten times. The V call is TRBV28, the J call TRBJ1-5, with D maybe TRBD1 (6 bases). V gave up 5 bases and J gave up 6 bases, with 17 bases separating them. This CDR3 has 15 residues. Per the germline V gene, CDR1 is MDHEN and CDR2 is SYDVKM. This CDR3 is CASSPPLQGGQPQHF. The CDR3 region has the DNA TGTGCCAGCAGTCCCCCTTTACAGGGAGGTCAGCCCCAGCATTTT.

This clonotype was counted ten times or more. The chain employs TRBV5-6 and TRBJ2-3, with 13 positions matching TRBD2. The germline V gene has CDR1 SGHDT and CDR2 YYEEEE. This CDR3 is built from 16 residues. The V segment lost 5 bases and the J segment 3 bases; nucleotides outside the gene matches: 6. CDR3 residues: CASSPRLAGGTDTQYF. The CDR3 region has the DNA TGTGCCAGCAGTCCCCGACTAGCGGGAGGTACAGATACGCAGTATTTT.

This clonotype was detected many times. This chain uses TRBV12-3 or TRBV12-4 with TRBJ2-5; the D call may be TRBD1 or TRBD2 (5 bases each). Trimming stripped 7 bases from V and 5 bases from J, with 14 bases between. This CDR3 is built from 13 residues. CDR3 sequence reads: CASIGTPSETQYF. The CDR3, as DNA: TGTGCCAGCATCGGGACCCCGAGTGAGACCCAGTACTTC.

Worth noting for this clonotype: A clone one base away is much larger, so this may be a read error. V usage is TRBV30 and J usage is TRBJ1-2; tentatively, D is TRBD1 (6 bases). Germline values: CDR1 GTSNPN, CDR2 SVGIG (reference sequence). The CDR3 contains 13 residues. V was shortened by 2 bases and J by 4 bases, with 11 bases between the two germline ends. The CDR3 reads CAWSRGSSYGYTF. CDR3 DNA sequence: TGTGCCTGGAGTAGGGGGTCCAGCTATGGCTACACCTTC.

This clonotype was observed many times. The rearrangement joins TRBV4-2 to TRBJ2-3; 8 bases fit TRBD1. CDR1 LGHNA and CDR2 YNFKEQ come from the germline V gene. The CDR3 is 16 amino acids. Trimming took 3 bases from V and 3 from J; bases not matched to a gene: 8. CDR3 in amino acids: CASSHLWGQDTDTQYF. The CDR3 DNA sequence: TGTGCCAGCAGCCACCTCTGGGGACAGGATACAGATACGCAGTATTTT.

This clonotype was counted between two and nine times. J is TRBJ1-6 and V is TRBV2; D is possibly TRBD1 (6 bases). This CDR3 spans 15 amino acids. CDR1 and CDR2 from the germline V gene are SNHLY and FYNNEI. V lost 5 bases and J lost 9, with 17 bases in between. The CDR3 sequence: CASSLGTKRGSPLHF. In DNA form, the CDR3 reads TGTGCCAGCAGTCTGGGGACAAAAAGGGGTTCACCCCTCCACTTT.

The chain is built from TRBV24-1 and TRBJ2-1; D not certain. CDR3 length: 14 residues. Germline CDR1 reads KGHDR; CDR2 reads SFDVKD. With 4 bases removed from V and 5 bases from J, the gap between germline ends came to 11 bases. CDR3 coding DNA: TGTGCCACCAGTGACCAGACTGCTAACAATGAGCAGTTCTTC. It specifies CATSDQTANNEQFF.

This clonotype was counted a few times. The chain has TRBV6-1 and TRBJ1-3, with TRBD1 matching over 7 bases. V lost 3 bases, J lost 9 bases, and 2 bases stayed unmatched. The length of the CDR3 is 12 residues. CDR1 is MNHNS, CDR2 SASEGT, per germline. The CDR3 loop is CASSETGRTIYF. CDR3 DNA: TGTGCCAGCAGTGAGACAGGGCGCACCATATATTTT.

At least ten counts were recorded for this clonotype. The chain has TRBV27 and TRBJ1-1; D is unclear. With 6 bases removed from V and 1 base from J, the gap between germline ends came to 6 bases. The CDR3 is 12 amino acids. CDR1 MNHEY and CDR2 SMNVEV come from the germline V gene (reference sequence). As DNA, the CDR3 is TGTGCCAGCAGCCACCCGAACACTGAAGCTTTCTTT. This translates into CASSHPNTEAFF.

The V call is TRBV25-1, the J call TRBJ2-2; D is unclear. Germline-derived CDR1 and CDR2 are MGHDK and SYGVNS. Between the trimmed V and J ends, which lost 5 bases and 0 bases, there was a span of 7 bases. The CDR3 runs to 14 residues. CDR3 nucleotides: TGTGCCAGCAGTAAACACGCGAACACCGGGGAGCTGTTTTTT. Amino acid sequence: CASSKHANTGELFF.

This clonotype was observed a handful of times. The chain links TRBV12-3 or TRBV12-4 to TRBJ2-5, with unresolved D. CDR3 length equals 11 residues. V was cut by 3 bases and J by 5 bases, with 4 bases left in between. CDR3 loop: CASSLRETQYF. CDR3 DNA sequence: TGTGCCAGCAGTTTGAGGGAGACCCAGTACTTC.

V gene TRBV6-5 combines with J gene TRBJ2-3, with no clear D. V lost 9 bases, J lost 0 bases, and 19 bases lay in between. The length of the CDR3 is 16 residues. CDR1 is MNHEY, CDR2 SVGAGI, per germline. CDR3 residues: CARGPRVSPSTDTQYF. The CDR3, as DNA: TGTGCCAGGGGCCCTCGGGTGTCCCCTAGCACAGATACGCAGTATTTT.

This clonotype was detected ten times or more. CDR3 nucleotides: TGTGCCAGCACCCGAGAGGGACAGGGCTCCTACGAGCAGTACTTC. Translating gives CASTREGQGSYEQYF. The J gene is TRBJ2-7, the V gene TRBV6-1, with 9 positions matching TRBD1. Germline lookup yields CDR1 MNHNS and CDR2 SASEGT. The CDR3 runs to 15 residues. The ends lost 7 bases at V and 0 bases at J; junction bases unmatched: 7.

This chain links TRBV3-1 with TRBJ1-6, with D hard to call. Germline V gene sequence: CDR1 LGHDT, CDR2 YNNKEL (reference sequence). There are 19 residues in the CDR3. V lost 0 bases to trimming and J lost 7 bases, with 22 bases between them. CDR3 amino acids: CASSQDRDRPRYRNSPLHF. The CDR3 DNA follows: TGTGCCAGCAGCCAAGACCGGGATCGCCCACGATATCGGAATTCACCCCTCCACTTT. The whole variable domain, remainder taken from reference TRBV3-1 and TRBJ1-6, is DTAVSQTPKYLVTQMGNDKSIKCEQNLGHDTMYWYKQDSKKFLKIMFSYNNKELIINETVPNRFSPKSPDKAHLNLHINSLELGDSAVYFCASSQDRDRPRYRNSPLHFGNGTRLTVT.

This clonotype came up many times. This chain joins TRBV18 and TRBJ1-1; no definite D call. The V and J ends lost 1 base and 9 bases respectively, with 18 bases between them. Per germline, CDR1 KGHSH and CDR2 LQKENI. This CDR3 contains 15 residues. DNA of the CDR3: TGTGCCAGCTCACCACAGGAGGGCGCGGAAATTAAAGCTTTCTTT. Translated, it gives CASSPQEGAEIKAFF. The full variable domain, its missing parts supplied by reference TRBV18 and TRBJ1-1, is NAGVMQNPRHLVRRRGQEARLRCSPMKGHSHVYWYRQLPEEGLKFMVYLQKENIIDESGMPKERFSAEFPKEGPSILRIQQVVRGDSAAYFCASSPQEGAEIKAFFGQGTRLTVV.

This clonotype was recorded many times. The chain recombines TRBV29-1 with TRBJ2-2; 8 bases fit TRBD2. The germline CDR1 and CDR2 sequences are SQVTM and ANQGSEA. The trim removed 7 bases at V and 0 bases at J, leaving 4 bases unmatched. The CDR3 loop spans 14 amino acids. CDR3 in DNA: TGCAGCGGCAAACTAGCGGCGAACACCGGGGAGCTGTTTTTT. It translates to CSGKLAANTGELFF.

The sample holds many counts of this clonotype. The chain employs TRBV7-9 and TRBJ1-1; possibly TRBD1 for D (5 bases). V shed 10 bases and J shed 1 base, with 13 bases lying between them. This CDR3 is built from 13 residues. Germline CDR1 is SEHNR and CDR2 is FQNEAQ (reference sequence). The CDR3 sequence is CATGSRGNTEAFF. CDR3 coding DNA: TGTGCCACAGGGTCACGGGGGAACACTGAAGCTTTCTTT.

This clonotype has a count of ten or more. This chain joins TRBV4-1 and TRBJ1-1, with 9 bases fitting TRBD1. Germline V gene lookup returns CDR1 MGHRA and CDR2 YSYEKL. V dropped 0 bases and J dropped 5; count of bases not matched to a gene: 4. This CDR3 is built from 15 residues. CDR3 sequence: CASSQDRGTGTEAFF. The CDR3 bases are TGCGCCAGCAGCCAAGATCGGGGGACAGGGACTGAAGCTTTCTTT.